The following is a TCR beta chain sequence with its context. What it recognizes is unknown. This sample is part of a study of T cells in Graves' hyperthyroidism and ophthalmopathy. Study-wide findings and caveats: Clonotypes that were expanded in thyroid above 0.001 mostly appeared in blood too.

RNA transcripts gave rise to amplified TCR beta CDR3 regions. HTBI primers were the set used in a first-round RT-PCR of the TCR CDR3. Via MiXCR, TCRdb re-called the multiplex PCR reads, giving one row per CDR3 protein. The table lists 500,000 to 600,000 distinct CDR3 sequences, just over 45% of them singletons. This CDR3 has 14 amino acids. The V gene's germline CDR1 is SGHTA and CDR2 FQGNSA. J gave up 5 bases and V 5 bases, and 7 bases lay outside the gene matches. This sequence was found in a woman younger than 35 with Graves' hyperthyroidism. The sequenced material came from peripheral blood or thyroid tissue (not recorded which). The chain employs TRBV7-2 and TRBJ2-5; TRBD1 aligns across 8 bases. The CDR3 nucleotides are TGTGCCAGCAGCGGGGGGACAGGAAGGGAGACCCAGTACTTC. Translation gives CASSGGTGRETQYF.